The 27 T cell receptor beta chains listed next were all sequenced from one sample in a study of blood T cell repertoires in COVID-19. The protocol was immunoSEQ multiplex PCR, while the TCRdb copy is restricted to in-frame clones and leaves out a portion. This table has hundreds of thousands of clones, around 88% appearing once. Specimen: peripheral blood. The receptors shown here come from a young woman who had recovered from COVID-19.

V gene TRBV6-4 combines with J gene TRBJ1-5; D may be TRBD1 (6 bases). V lost 10 bases to trimming and J lost 4 bases, with 17 bases between them. Germline V lookup: CDR1 MRHNA, CDR2 SNTAGT. The CDR3 is 14 amino acids. The CDR3 DNA sequence: TGTGCCACCCTGCGGACAGTTAAAAATCAGCCCCAGCATTTT. It encodes CATLRTVKNQPQHF.

CDR3 nucleotide sequence: TGTGCCAGCCACGGACAGTCCGGCGGGGAGCTGTTTTTT. It translates to CASHGQSGGELFF. The rearrangement links TRBV19 to TRBJ2-2; tentatively, D is TRBD1 (6 bases). V was shortened by 9 bases and J by 7 bases, with 15 bases between the two germline ends. There are 13 residues in the CDR3. CDR1 is LNHDA, CDR2 SQIVND, per germline (reference sequence).

V usage is TRBV6-5 and J usage is TRBJ2-7; TRBD2 matches 8 bases. Germline V CDR1 and CDR2: MNHEY, SVGAGI. There are 14 residues in the CDR3. V lost 7 bases to trimming and J lost 5 bases; unmatched junction nucleotides: 10. The DNA for the CDR3 is TGTGCCAGCACCACCCCGGGGGGGGTCCACGAGCAGTACTTC. Encoded protein: CASTTPGGVHEQYF.

This rearrangement joins TRBV5-6 to TRBJ2-7; D not resolved. Trimming took 1 base from V and 2 from J, leaving 7 bases between them. Germline lookup yields CDR1 SGHDT and CDR2 YYEEEE. The CDR3 sequence is 13 residues long. Here the CDR3 reads CASSLRTPYEQYF. In DNA form, the CDR3 reads TGTGCCAGCAGCTTGAGAACACCCTACGAGCAGTACTTC.

This clone was counted only a few times. The rearrangement uses TRBV6-5 and TRBJ1-5; maybe TRBD1 (5 bases). Germline CDR1 MNHEY, CDR2 SVGAGI. Trimming cost V 7 bases and J 0 bases, with 13 bases left between them. CDR3 size: 15 residues. CDR3 region: CASKPGGYSNQPQHF. As DNA, the CDR3 is TGTGCCAGCAAACCGGGGGGTTATAGCAATCAGCCCCAGCATTTT.

This chain uses TRBV11-2 with TRBJ2-1; 10 bases align to TRBD2. This CDR3 is built from 16 residues. V lost 5 bases and J lost 6; bases outside the gene matches: 10. CDR1 is SGHAT, CDR2 FQNNGV, per germline. The CDR3 loop reads CASSLIAGGLGNEQFF. The CDR3 nucleotides are TGTGCCAGCAGCCTCATAGCGGGGGGTCTGGGCAATGAGCAGTTCTTC. Filled out from reference TRBV11-2 and TRBJ2-1, the complete variable domain reads EAGVAQSPRYKIIEKRQSVAFWCNPISGHATLYWYQQILGQGPKLLIQFQNNGVVDDSQLPKDRFSAERLKGVDSTLKIQPAKLEDSAVYLCASSLIAGGLGNEQFFGPGTRLTVL.

The rearrangement uses TRBV7-2 and TRBJ2-5, with no clear D. CDR1 SGHTA and CDR2 FQGNSA come from the germline V gene. Trimming stripped 6 bases from V and 2 bases from J, with 10 bases between. This CDR3 has 13 residues. The CDR3 region is CASSLVQQETQYF. Here the CDR3 DNA reads TGTGCCAGCAGTCTAGTCCAGCAAGAGACCCAGTACTTC. Using reference TRBV7-2 and TRBJ2-5 for the parts outside the CDR3, the full variable domain is GAGVSQSPSNKVTEKGKDVELRCDPISGHTALYWYRQSLGQGLEFLIYFQGNSAPDKSGLPSDRFSAERTGGSVSTLTIQRTQQEDSAVYLCASSLVQQETQYFGPGTRLLVL.

The chain employs TRBV18 and TRBJ2-1; D is possibly TRBD2 (6 bases). CDR3 length: 16 residues. Germline CDR1 KGHSH, CDR2 LQKENI. V was clipped by 3 bases and J by 2 bases, with 14 bases between them. CDR3 nucleotides: TGTGCCAGCTCACCGCCTCGGTGGGAGGCCTACAATGAGCAGTTCTTC. It yields the protein CASSPPRWEAYNEQFF.

CDR3 DNA sequence: TGCGCCAGCAGCCCAGACCAGGGGGAGAATGAAAAACTGTTTTTT. Translated, it gives CASSPDQGENEKLFF. V is TRBV4-3 and J is TRBJ1-4; the match to TRBD1 covers 7 bases. The V and J ends lost 4 bases and 5 bases, in that order; junction bases with no gene match: 7. Germline CDR1 and CDR2: LGHNA and YSLEER. The CDR3 has 15 amino acids.

This clone was seen only once. The chain combines TRBV5-1 with TRBJ1-1; D may be TRBD1 (6 bases). Germline-derived CDR1 and CDR2 are SGHRS and YFSETQ. Trimming took off 4 bases at V and 1 base at J, with 14 bases between the two ends. This CDR3 spans 15 amino acids. CDR3 nucleotide sequence: TGCGCCAGCAGCGAACAGGGTGGGTCGAACACTGAAGCTTTCTTT. Amino acid sequence: CASSEQGGSNTEAFF.

The chain employs TRBV5-6 and TRBJ1-2; D unclear. CDR3 size: 14 residues. Between the trimmed V and J ends, which lost 4 bases and 7 bases, there was a span of 17 bases. The germline gives CDR1 SGHDT, CDR2 YYEEEE. The CDR3 sequence is CASSPLGEPFGYTF. The CDR3, as DNA: TGTGCCAGCAGCCCACTCGGGGAACCTTTTGGCTACACCTTC.

This clone has a handful of counts. This sequence joins TRBV6-5 and TRBJ2-7; 8 bases agree with TRBD1. J was trimmed by 7 bases and V by 1 base; bases with no gene match: 9. Germline assignment: CDR1 MNHEY and CDR2 SVGAGI. The CDR3 extends over 15 amino acids. The CDR3 spells CASSYWTGQRREQYF. The CDR3 DNA reads as TGTGCCAGCAGTTACTGGACAGGGCAAAGGAGAGAGCAGTACTTC.

The rearrangement joins TRBV11-2 to TRBJ1-2, with D perhaps TRBD1 (5 bases). The CDR3 consists of 11 residues. The germline gives CDR1 SGHAT, CDR2 FQNNGV. The V and J ends lost 3 bases and 7 bases respectively, with 6 bases between them. CDR3 bases: TGTGCCAGCAGCTTTGGGGCTGGCTACACCTTC. This translates into CASSFGAGYTF.

The chain carries TRBV2 and TRBJ2-5; D uncertain. V was pared by 7 bases and J by 5 bases, with 8 bases between. The CDR3 sequence is 11 residues long. Germline V gene lookup returns CDR1 SNHLY and CDR2 FYNNEI. The CDR3 nucleotides read TGTGCCAGCACCCTCTCTGAGACCCAGTACTTC. Its translation is CASTLSETQYF. The complete variable domain, with remaining parts taken from reference TRBV2 and TRBJ2-5, reads EPEVTQTPSHQVTQMGQEVILRCVPISNHLYFYWYRQILGQKVEFLVSFYNNEISEKSEIFDDQFSVERPDGSNFTLKIRSTKLEDSAMYFCASTLSETQYFGPGTRLLVL.

This clone was counted a few times. This chain connects TRBV6-4 to TRBJ2-3; 7 nucleotides line up with TRBD1. V was pared by 4 bases and J by 2 bases, with 3 bases of the junction left unmatched. The germline gives CDR1 MRHNA, CDR2 SNTAGT. There are 14 residues in the CDR3. The CDR3 loop reads CASSGTGNTDTQYF. CDR3 nucleotide sequence: TGTGCCAGCAGTGGGACAGGCAACACAGATACGCAGTATTTT.

The chain carries TRBV18 and TRBJ2-7, with 7 positions matching TRBD2. V dropped 0 bases and J dropped 0; count of bases not matched to a gene: 5. Germline CDR1 reads KGHSH; CDR2 reads LQKENI. This CDR3 is 16 amino acids long. In DNA form, the CDR3 reads TGTGCCAGCTCACCACCACTAGCGACCCTCTCCTACGAGCAGTACTTC. Translated, it gives CASSPPLATLSYEQYF.

The chain carries TRBV5-6 and TRBJ2-7; 7 bases map to TRBD1. Per germline, CDR1 SGHDT and CDR2 YYEEEE. J was trimmed by 4 bases and V by 4 bases; bases with no gene match: 5. The CDR3 consists of 13 residues. The CDR3 loop reads CASSPGQIYEQYF. The CDR3 nucleotides read TGTGCCAGCAGCCCGGGACAGATTTACGAGCAGTACTTC.

This chain links TRBV4-1 with TRBJ2-7; TRBD1 matches at 9 bases. Germline loops: CDR1 MGHRA, CDR2 YSYEKL. This CDR3 is 16 amino acids long. The J segment lost 2 bases and the V segment lost 0 bases, leaving 5 bases of the junction unmatched. This CDR3 is CASSQDSGQGAYEQYF. In nucleotides, the CDR3 is TGCGCCAGCAGCCAAGATTCGGGACAGGGAGCCTACGAGCAGTACTTC.

The chain employs TRBV5-1 and TRBJ1-1, with D possibly TRBD1 on 6 matching bases. The length of the CDR3 is 14 residues. V was shortened by 2 bases and J by 4 bases, with 12 bases between the two germline ends. Germline assignment: CDR1 SGHRS and CDR2 YFSETQ. CDR3 coding DNA: TGCGCCAGCAGCTTAGAAACAGGGACCACTGAAGCTTTCTTT. Translation gives CASSLETGTTEAFF.

The rearrangement links TRBV19 to TRBJ2-3; weak D call: TRBD2 (6 bases). Trimming removed 1 base at V and 4 bases at J, with 12 bases between. Germline CDR1 LNHDA, CDR2 SQIVND (reference sequence). The CDR3 spans 15 residues. CDR3 region: CASSIVGGAADTQYF. In DNA, the CDR3 is TGTGCCAGTAGTATAGTTGGCGGGGCGGCAGATACGCAGTATTTT.

The chain uses TRBV12-5 and TRBJ1-1, with D maybe TRBD1 (5 bases). Germline CDR1 and CDR2: LGHNT and FRNRAP. Between the trimmed V and J ends, which lost 3 bases and 0 bases, there was a span of 8 bases. The CDR3 loop spans 14 amino acids. The CDR3 sequence is CASGLGELNTEAFF. DNA for the CDR3: TGTGCTAGTGGTTTAGGGGAACTGAACACTGAAGCTTTCTTT.

The J gene is TRBJ2-7, the V gene TRBV28, with TRBD1 matching 8 bases. Germline CDR1 reads MDHEN; CDR2 reads SYDVKM. The CDR3 has 16 residues. V dropped 5 bases and J dropped 4; count of bases not matched to a gene: 13. CDR3 sequence reads: CASSRMIQGEEYEQYF. Here the CDR3 DNA reads TGTGCCAGCAGTAGAATGATACAGGGGGAGGAATACGAGCAGTACTTC.

This clone has just a few counts. The chain recombines TRBV7-9 with TRBJ2-7; a weak D match, TRBD1 (5 bases). Germline V gives CDR1 SEHNR, CDR2 FQNEAQ (reference sequence). Trimming stripped 1 base from V and 4 bases from J, with 11 bases between. The CDR3 runs 14 residues. The DNA of the CDR3 is TGTGCCAGCAGCTTAGTTACAGGATTTTACGAGCAGTACTTC. It yields the protein CASSLVTGFYEQYF.

The chain joins TRBV2 to TRBJ2-2; 7 bases are a match to TRBD2. J was trimmed by 5 bases and V by 4 bases; bases with no gene match: 7. This CDR3 region has 15 residues. The germline gives CDR1 SNHLY, CDR2 FYNNEI. The CDR3, as DNA: TGTGCCAGCAGTGCAACTAGCGCATCGACCGGGGAGCTGTTTTTT. Amino acid sequence: CASSATSASTGELFF.

In DNA, the CDR3 is TGTGCCAGAAGATCCGACCCGGGACAGGGGCCCCACGAGCAGTACTTC. Encoded protein: CARRSDPGQGPHEQYF. This chain links TRBV5-3 with TRBJ2-7; 10 bases align to TRBD1. TRBV5-3 is placed among ORFs of uncertain function. The ends lost 5 bases at V and 5 bases at J; junction bases unmatched: 13. This CDR3 comprises 16 residues.

The chain is built from TRBV2 and TRBJ1-4; a possible D gene is TRBD1 (5 bases). The CDR3 extends over 14 amino acids. Germline CDR1 SNHLY, CDR2 FYNNEI. Trimming shortened V by 6 bases and J by 6 bases, and 14 bases separated the two germline ends. The CDR3: CASRERGGYEKLFF. Written as DNA, the CDR3 is TGTGCCAGCAGGGAGAGGGGAGGGTATGAAAAACTGTTTTTT.

The V gene is TRBV19, the J gene TRBJ1-1; maybe TRBD1 (5 bases). The CDR3 runs 12 residues. V lost 11 bases, J lost 5 bases, and 15 bases lay in between. CDR1 and CDR2 (germline): LNHDA, SQIVND (reference sequence). The CDR3 region is CAVGPGITEAFF. The CDR3 nucleotides are TGTGCCGTGGGGCCGGGTATTACTGAAGCTTTCTTT.